This T cell receptor beta chain was sequenced for a study of CD8+ T cells in alopecia areata. Study observations and caveats: Since there was just one nonresponder, nobody can yet say how baseline CD8+ expansion ties to response. During tofacitinib treatment, many expanded lesional clones remained in scalp and blood.

Noted treatment: oral pan-JAK inhibitor, 5-10 mg twice daily. The CDR3 is made up of 14 amino acids. V dropped 4 bases and J dropped 1 base, with 13 bases sitting between them. CDR1 and CDR2 from the germline V gene are GTSNPN and SVGIG (reference sequence). Extracted RNA was reverse transcribed into cDNA, the sequencing template. Data came from immunoSEQ multiplex PCR; TCRdb stores just in-frame clones and leaves some out. The data hold about 200,000 clones, with more than 30% observed a single time. Turning to this clone: Its specificity is unknown.

This receptor was obtained from a human donor with alopecia areata. The input for sequencing was CD4+ T cells sorted from blood, taken at week 34, from a patient treated with tofacitinib. This sequence joins TRBV30 and TRBJ1-1; D is possibly TRBD1 (5 bases). CDR3 sequence (DNA): TGTGCCTGGATACCGGGACTCGCGAACACTGAAGCTTTCTTT. This gives the protein CAWIPGLANTEAFF.